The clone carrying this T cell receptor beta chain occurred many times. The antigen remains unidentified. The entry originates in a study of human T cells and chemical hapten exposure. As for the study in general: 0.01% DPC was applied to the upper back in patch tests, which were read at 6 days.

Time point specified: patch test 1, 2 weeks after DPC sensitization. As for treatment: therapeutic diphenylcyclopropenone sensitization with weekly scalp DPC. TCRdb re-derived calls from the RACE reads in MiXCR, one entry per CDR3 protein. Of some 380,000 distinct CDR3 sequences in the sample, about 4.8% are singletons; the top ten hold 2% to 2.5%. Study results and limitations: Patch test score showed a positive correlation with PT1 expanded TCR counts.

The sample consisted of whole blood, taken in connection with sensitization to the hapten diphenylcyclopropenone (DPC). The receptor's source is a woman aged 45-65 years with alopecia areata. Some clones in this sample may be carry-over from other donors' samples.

The chain's CDR3 is CAWSTDGAEAFF. The CDR3 nucleotides are TGTGCCTGGAGTACGGATGGGGCTGAAGCTTTCTTT. This chain joins TRBV30 and TRBJ1-1; D gene unclear. Trimming removed 2 bases from V and 6 bases from J, with 10 bases in between. Germline CDR1 reads GTSNPN; CDR2 reads SVGIG (reference sequence). The CDR3 has 12 residues.